The clone carrying this TCR beta chain was counted only a few times. The data originate from a study of regulatory T cells in long-lasting Graves disease. V was clipped by 5 bases and J by 8 bases; unmatched bases: 6. This CDR3 contains 13 residues. Germline CDR1 and CDR2: LNHDA and SQIVND (reference sequence). As to time point: newly diagnosed GD, antithyroid drugs for less than 3 months. There was RNA extracted from PBMCs, and the TCR library was made from it. CDR3-region Arm-PCR and iRepertoire HTBI primers produced the TCR beta libraries. TCRdb re-called the multiplex PCR reads with MiXCR, one entry per CDR3 protein. This sample has approximately 440,000 distinct CDR3 sequences; 15% to 20% occur once, and the top ten carry 12%. These data are also associated with another study on T cells in Graves' hyperthyroidism and ophthalmopathy.

The rearrangement uses TRBV19 and TRBJ2-1; TRBD1 matches at 7 bases. This material consisted of peripheral blood mononuclear cells (PBMCs), taken at new diagnosis, from a patient treated with antithyroid drugs. The TCR comes from a man between 35 and 55 years old with Graves disease. CDR3 amino acids: CASSEDRVHEQFF. CDR3 coding DNA: TGTGCCAGTAGTGAAGACAGGGTCCATGAGCAGTTCTTC.